A selection of T cell receptor beta chains follows, all from one sample in a study of cytomegalovirus exposure and HLA in healthy donors. Assay: immunoSEQ multiplex PCR; the TCRdb copy retains only in-frame clones and omits some. The data hold about 160,000 clones, with approximately 84% observed a single time. Specimen: PBMCs. The origin of the receptors is a man aged 18 to 30 in good health and CMV-seropositive. The CDR3 runs from the conserved cysteine through the conserved F or W.

CDR3 protein	V gene	J gene
CASSLSGRFEETQYF	TRBV5-1	TRBJ2-5
CASTQDYEQYF	TRBV2	TRBJ2-7
CASSHVALGTEAFF	TRBV4-1	TRBJ1-1
CAISGTANSPLHF	TRBV10-3	TRBJ1-6
CASEGGPSYEQYF	TRBV6-1	TRBJ2-7
CASSQTPGYNEQFF	TRBV4-3	TRBJ2-1
CASRLVADEQYF	TRBV12-2	TRBJ2-7
CASSVGQGLNQPQHF	TRBV19	TRBJ1-5
CASSQGTEYEQYF	TRBV4-2	TRBJ2-7
CASSLQGRRETQYF	TRBV7-9	TRBJ2-5
CASSESSFGFMNTEAFF	TRBV19	TRBJ1-1
CAISESRVENTEAFF	TRBV10-3	TRBJ1-1
CASSLTGNQPQHF	TRBV11-3	TRBJ1-5
CASSQEETGEETQYF	TRBV4-1	TRBJ2-5
CASSLPSYEQYF	TRBV6-5	TRBJ2-7
CASSPAEGYEQYF	TRBV7-9	TRBJ2-7
CASSSTDSARHYEQYF	TRBV5-4	TRBJ2-7
CASSLVSSGGIAKNIQYF	TRBV13	TRBJ2-4
CTSSVSSGGHKQYF	TRBV1	TRBJ2-7
CASSQGASLSGFIGNEQYF	TRBV4-3	TRBJ2-7
CASSLGVNEKLFF	TRBV11-2	TRBJ1-4
CASTPGGGNYGYTF	TRBV27	TRBJ1-2
CASRNTRTAPNTGELFF	TRBV27	TRBJ2-2
CAWSGGRASSNEQFF	TRBV30	TRBJ2-1
CASSDGSGAPKQFF	TRBV25-1	TRBJ2-1
CASIATGAGYGYTF	TRBV7-9	TRBJ1-2
CASSLEGSGNTIYF	TRBV5-6	TRBJ1-3
CAWERQGPVMNTEAFF	TRBV30	TRBJ1-1
CASGYRDNPANYGYTF	TRBV12-5	TRBJ1-2
CSVEDQRNTEAFF	TRBV29-1	TRBJ1-1
CASGSATGGESYEQYF	TRBV12-5	TRBJ2-7
CASSLGRDRAREQFF	TRBV7-8	TRBJ2-1